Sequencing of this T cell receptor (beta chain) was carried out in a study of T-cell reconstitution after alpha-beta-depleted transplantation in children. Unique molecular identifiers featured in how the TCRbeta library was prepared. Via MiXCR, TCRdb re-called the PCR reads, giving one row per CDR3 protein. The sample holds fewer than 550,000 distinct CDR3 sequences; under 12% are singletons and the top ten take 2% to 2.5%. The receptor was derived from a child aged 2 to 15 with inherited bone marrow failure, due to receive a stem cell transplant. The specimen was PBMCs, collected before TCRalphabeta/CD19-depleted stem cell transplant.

The CDR3 coding sequence is TGTGCCAGCTCCCCGTCGGGGCGCAAGAGCGAGACCCAGTACTTC. Protein sequence: CASSPSGRKSETQYF. The rearrangement links TRBV18 to TRBJ2-5; D possibly uses TRBD1 or TRBD2 (5 bases each). Trimming took off 6 bases at V and 5 bases at J, with 19 bases between the two ends. Germline V CDR1 and CDR2: KGHSH, LQKENI. The CDR3 is made up of 15 amino acids.